The entry that follows covers one T cell receptor (beta chain) sequence. Its specificity is not known. The same CDR3 can be traced to other DNA sequences in this sample. The sample comes from a study of OX40 agonist ivuxolimab in advanced cancers. Study summary: Patients with prior anti-PD-1, anti-PD-L1 or anti-CTLA-4 therapy were eligible; about 41% had some. Study-wide findings and caveats: At 0.1 to 3.0 mg/kg and by week 6, clonal expansion occurred in CD4+ and CD8+ blood T cells.

Only in-frame clones appear in the TCRdb table, and some are missing; sequencing was by immunoSEQ multiplex PCR. The sample has about 77,000 clones; over 75% are singletons. Sampled blood was obtained at baseline, cycle 4 day 1, and cycle 7 day 1. Germline V CDR1 and CDR2: KGHSH, LQKENI. The CDR3 is made up of 16 amino acids. V was cut by 3 bases and J by 1 base, with 13 bases left in between. This TCR derives from an adult with an advanced solid tumor such as melanoma, head and neck, liver or kidney cancer. This chain connects TRBV18 to TRBJ1-5; no definite D call. The starting material was CD4+ or CD8+ T cells sorted from blood, obtained in a trial of the OX40 agonist ivuxolimab. The CDR3 DNA reads TGTGCCAGCTCACCCCCTCCGGGAGGAAGCAATCAGCCCCAGCATTTT. Encoded protein: CASSPPPGGSNQPQHF.